The entry below describes one TCR beta chain. Its antigen remains unidentified. The TCR library protocol was used to attach unique molecular identifiers. These identifiers were attached to individual cDNA molecules. TCRdb processed the 5' RACE reads anew with MiXCR; each CDR3 protein has one entry. Here the sample spans tens of thousands of distinct CDR3 sequences, roughly 12% being singletons. This entry comes from a study of early T cells in non-severe SARS-CoV-2 infection. Study summary: RNA in bulk from unsorted whole blood was sequenced, and chains were unpaired.

Study-wide points: The VDJdb matching leaned toward anti-spike CD8 responses and overlooked private and CD4 specificities.

The CDR3 has 12 residues. V dropped 6 bases and J dropped 4 bases, with 7 bases sitting between them. Germline V lookup: CDR1 MNHEY, CDR2 SVGAGI. The specimen was whole blood. This clonotype was obtained from an adult who was a healthcare worker with PCR-confirmed SARS-CoV-2 infection or an uninfected control (not recorded which). The chain couples TRBV6-5 to TRBJ1-3; D remains ambiguous. Written as DNA, the CDR3 is TGTGCCAGCAGCGAATTCGGAAACACCATATATTTT. It is translated as CASSEFGNTIYF.